This paragraph reports one T cell receptor beta chain. This clonotype has at least ten counts. There is no known antigen for this receptor. Base quality data are lacking; no much larger clone is found one base away. The sample's time point label, in plain terms: blood at routine non-recurrence follow-up after resection. Whole RNA extracted from tumor and nontumor lung tissue, or from cryopreserved PBMC samples, was used for TCR sequencing without cell sorting. Only patients for whom sufficient RNA was available from at least two tumor regions were selected for TCR sequencing. Receptors were amplified or captured by 5' RACE. The reads were generated on a NextSeq 500. The TCR library protocol attached a unique molecular identifier to each TCR cDNA molecule to allow correction of PCR and sequencing errors. On the authors' methods: Decombinator tools were used for TCR identification, UMI-based error correction and CDR3 extraction. TCRs above a frequency of 2 per 1,000, corresponding to the top 1% of the tumor frequency distribution, were defined as expanded. Renyi diversity was calculated using the R vegan package after each repertoire was subsampled 100 times to 5,000 TCRs. To build CDR3 similarity networks, amino acid triplet string-kernel similarity was used, and CDR3s were connected when their pairwise similarity was above 0.82. TCRdb passed the public sequencing reads through fastp at Q25 and MiXCR, retaining productive beta sequences. Records with the same CDR3 protein are collapsed into one entry carrying the most frequent genes and DNA. The authors' filters were not applied to this entry. Here the sample has about 120,000 distinct CDR3 sequences; over 9% occur a single time. The top ten constitute around a sixth of the sample.

This sample was taken from a study of spatial heterogeneity in lung cancer (dated by TCRdb to between 2017 and 2020). As for the study more broadly: Donors were around 71 patients with early-stage, untreated non-small cell lung cancer from the lung TRACERx cohort. Both alpha and beta chains were TCR-sequenced in samples taken at surgery, namely 220 tumor regions, fewer than 80 matched nontumor lung samples and 56 PBMC samples. Follow-up PBMC samples were sequenced whenever the samples were available, and the median time to follow-up was around 2 years after resection. Nonsynonymous mutation counts, determined by whole-exome sequencing of tumor tissue, were related to TCR repertoire features. In the raw uncorrected reads, each unique combination of TCR and UMI appeared on average more than ten times. In non-small cell lung cancer, the study quantitatively compared TCR alpha and beta repertoires across several tumor regions, matched nontumor lung, and blood. More beta-chain than alpha-chain transcripts were consistently detected, likely reflecting higher beta-chain transcript abundance. The research as a whole found: Additional single-cell paired TCR alpha and beta sequencing was considered necessary to confirm, at a functional level, the hypothesis that regional TCRs recognize regional mutations. Only approximately 14 patients were included in the comparisons of baseline and follow-up blood repertoires. Ubiquitous expanded tumor TCRs were detected in blood more often at tumor resection than at routine follow-up.

Clipping removes 1 base from V and 3 bases from J, with 5 as the unmatched junction base count. Measured from the cysteine to the phenylalanine, the CDR3 is 15 residues long. The entry retains the CDR3 DNA only, 45 bases that are in frame from base 1. As encoded in the germline V gene, CDR1 is LGHNA while CDR2 is YNFKEQ. The material was PBMCs, obtained at follow-up. The sequence links TRBV4-2 to TRBJ2-7, with TRBD2 identical over 8 junction bases. This TCR was sampled from a male donor with early-stage non-small cell lung cancer. This receptor carries the CDR3 CASSQGLANNYEQYF. The DNA sequence is given as TGTGCCAGCAGCCAAGGACTAGCGAATAACTACGAGCAGTACTTC.